This T cell receptor (beta chain) was identified in a study of spatial heterogeneity in lung cancer. Points from the study as a whole: Tumor mutation count correlated with how many alpha and beta TCRs expanded intratumorally. Regional and ubiquitous nonsynonymous mutations were tracked by counts of regional and ubiquitous expanded TCRs, respectively.

About this clonotype itself: Its antigen is not known. A library made for alpha chains picked up this beta chain off target, so its size means little.

In the library, each TCR cDNA molecule bore its own unique molecular identifier. TCRdb reprocessed the 5' RACE reads via MiXCR and lists one record per CDR3 protein. The sample yields under 13,000 distinct CDR3 sequences, around 8% seen once. Trimming cost V 4 bases and J 1 base, with 17 bases left between them. Germline CDR1 is SGHRS and CDR2 is YFSETQ. The CDR3 is 16 amino acids. Time point indicated: sample taken at primary tumor resection. Researchers sequenced whole RNA taken from tumor, nontumor lung or frozen PBMC without sorting. The J gene is TRBJ1-1, the V gene TRBV5-1, with D possibly TRBD1 on 5 matching bases. The sample was lung tumor tissue, taken at surgery. The source of this sequence is a female donor with early-stage non-small cell lung cancer. The CDR3 DNA reads as TGCGCCAGCAGCCCTGACGCGGGGGTAGCGAACACTGAAGCTTTCTTT. As protein: CASSPDAGVANTEAFF. Drawing the rest from reference TRBV5-1 and TRBJ1-1, the complete variable domain is KAGVTQTPRYLIKTRGQQVTLSCSPISGHRSVSWYQQTPGQGLQFLFEYFSETQRNKGNFPGRFSGRQFSNSRSEMNVSTLELGDSALYLCASSPDAGVANTEAFFGQGTRLTVV.